The entry below gives a single T cell receptor beta chain sequence along with its context. Its antigen is not identified. MiXCR, applied by TCRdb to the reads, yields one record per CDR3 protein. This repertoire shows around 530,000 distinct CDR3 sequences, more than 15% found once; its top ten account for about 24%. The CDR3 runs to 11 residues. The germline V gene encodes CDR1 MNHEY and CDR2 SMNVEV (reference sequence). Trimming took 5 bases from V and 9 from J, leaving 8 bases between them. These data are taken from a study of T cell repertoires in cytomegalovirus infection. For the study at large: Matching HLA type and CMV infection were both indicated by public TCR beta signatures.

Overall study findings and caveats: Ex vivo, HLA-C-restricted CMV-specific TCR beta clonotypes prevailed over the rest of the response. Individuals carrying CMV plus the relevant HLA were identified by cumulative frequency of public TCR beta families.

This TCR came from a human donor in good health (CMV status not recorded). Some clones in this sample may be carry-over from other donors' samples. The chain recombines TRBV27 with TRBJ2-1; D possibly corresponds to TRBD2 (5 bases). The specimen sequenced was CD8+ T cells from PBMCs. The CDR3 loop is CASSRGLEQFF. In DNA, the CDR3 is TGTGCCAGCAGTAGAGGGCTTGAGCAGTTCTTC.